This is a list of T cell receptor beta chains from one sample in a study of chemoradiotherapy in HPV16-positive cancers. TCRdb's table, derived via immunoSEQ multiplex PCR, lists solely in-frame clones and lacks some. The sample gives about 5,600 clones, roughly 82% of which show up once; approximately 9.2% is in the top ten. Sequencing used tumor tissue, obtained from a patient who underwent chemoradiotherapy. Source of these receptors: a human donor with HPV-associated anogenital cancer. Both conserved end residues are part of each CDR3. A D gene is named only where the DNA matches it firmly. Only part of the rows carry a size: once, few, many, or a class if the clone is expanded.

j_call v_call cdr3_length clone_size d_call cdr3_nt cdr3_aa
TRBJ2-7 TRBV12-1 12 NA NA TGTGCCAGCAGCCCCAGGGGGGGCGAGCAGTACTTC CASSPRGGEQYF
TRBJ2-2 TRBV30 13 NA NA TGTGCCTGGAGGAATCCCCTGCCCGGGGAGCTGTTTTTT CAWRNPLPGELFF
TRBJ2-5 TRBV7-9 16 NA TRBD2 TGTGCCAGCAGCTTAGTCAGCGGGGGTTACCAAGAGACCCAGTACTTC CASSLVSGGYQETQYF
TRBJ1-1 TRBV5-1 14 NA TRBD1 TGCGCCGGCAGTAACAGGGGAATGAACACTGAAGCTTTCTTT CAGSNRGMNTEAFF
TRBJ2-5 TRBV11-2 17 NA TRBD1 TGTGCCAGCAGCTTAGATCTTGGGACAGGGGAAAGAGAGACCCAGTACTTC CASSLDLGTGERETQYF
TRBJ2-3 TRBV4-3 14 NA NA TGCGCCAGCAGCCAAGCCCGACAGCCAGATACGCAGTATTTT CASSQARQPDTQYF
TRBJ1-2 TRBV19 12 NA NA TGTGCCAGTACCGGGAAGTTCTATGGCTACACCTTC CASTGKFYGYTF
TRBJ1-2 TRBV4-3 14 NA NA TGCGCCAGCAGCCAAGAAGAGGGGAACTATGGCTACACCTTC CASSQEEGNYGYTF
TRBJ1-6 TRBV5-4 15 NA NA TGTGCCAGCACCCGTGACAGCTCCTATAATTCACCCCTCCACTTT CASTRDSSYNSPLHF
TRBJ1-1 TRBV5-6 13 NA NA TGTGCCAGCATCCTAACCGGGAACACTGAAGCTTTCTTT CASILTGNTEAFF
TRBJ1-2 TRBV6-5 14 NA TRBD1 TGTGCCAGCAGTCCTGGACAGGCTAACTATGGCTACACCTTC CASSPGQANYGYTF
TRBJ2-3 TRBV7-2 11 NA NA TGTGCCAGCAGCTCCAGCGATACGCAGTATTTT CASSSSDTQYF
TRBJ2-7 TRBV27 13 NA TRBD1 TGTGCCAGCAGTCCGGACAGGTTCTACGAGCAGTACTTC CASSPDRFYEQYF
TRBJ1-5 TRBV12-5 15 once NA TGTGCTAGTGGTCCCGGGGGTAGAGGATTTCAGCCCCAGCATTTT CASGPGGRGFQPQHF
TRBJ2-7 TRBV6-5 14 NA TRBD2 TGTGCCAGCAGTCGGGGGGGTAGCTCCTACGAGCAGTACTTC CASSRGGSSYEQYF
TRBJ1-4 TRBV7-9 16 NA TRBD1 TGTGCCAGCAGCTTAAGTTTCGGGACAGGGGAAGAAAAACTGTTTTTT CASSLSFGTGEEKLFF
TRBJ1-1 TRBV19 14 NA TRBD1 TGTGCCAGTAACAGGGGATCGGCGAACACTGAAGCTTTCTTT CASNRGSANTEAFF
TRBJ2-5 TRBV6-6 14 NA NA TGTGCCAGCAGTTACTCGCCGGGGACGAAGACCCAGTACTTC CASSYSPGTKTQYF
TRBJ1-5 TRBV4-1 14 NA NA TGCGCCAGCAGCTCGGCCGTTAGCAATCAGCCCCAGCATTTT CASSSAVSNQPQHF
TRBJ2-3 TRBV25-1 15 once TRBD2 TGTGCCAGCACCCACCCGCGGGGGGGCTCAGATACGCAGTATTTT CASTHPRGGSDTQYF
TRBJ2-7 TRBV4-3 13 NA NA TGCGCCAGCAGCTTATTCAGGGAAAGCGAGCAGTACTTC CASSLFRESEQYF
TRBJ2-5 TRBV29-1 12 NA NA TGCAGCGCCAGGACAGTCCAAGAGACCCAGTACTTC CSARTVQETQYF
TRBJ1-5 TRBV13 13 NA TRBD1 TGTGCCAGCAGCAGGGGGCGAAGTCAGCCCCAGCATTTT CASSRGRSQPQHF
TRBJ2-3 TRBV13 18 NA TRBD2 TGTGCCAGCAGCTCGCCCCGGGGGGGCGATTTTGGCACAGATACGCAGTATTTT CASSSPRGGDFGTDTQYF
TRBJ1-1 TRBV23-1 15 NA TRBD1 TGCGCCAGCAGCGGGACAGGGGGCCTTAGCACTGAAGCTTTCTTT CASSGTGGLSTEAFF
TRBJ2-3 TRBV23-1 18 NA NA TGCGCCAGCAGTCAATCATTCCCCGGACAGAAAGACACAGATACGCAGTATTTT CASSQSFPGQKDTDTQYF
TRBJ2-3 TRBV29-1 16 NA TRBD2 TGCAGCGTTAAGGGACTAGCGGGGGGGGTCAGAGATACGCAGTATTTT CSVKGLAGGVRDTQYF
TRBJ2-5 TRBV5-5 15 few TRBD2 TGTGCCAGCAGCAACATAGCGGGGGGGGCCGAGACCCAGTACTTC CASSNIAGGAETQYF
TRBJ2-5 TRBV21-1 17 NA NA TGTGCCAGCAGCGAACGACACCCGGGACAGGGCCCGAGGACCCAGTACTTC CASSERHPGQGPRTQYF
TRBJ2-3 TRBV5-1 15 NA TRBD2 TGCGCCAGCAGCTTTTCTAGCGGGGGAGCAGATACGCAGTATTTT CASSFSSGGADTQYF
TRBJ1-5 TRBV27 13 once TRBD1 TGTGCCAGCAGTTGGGACAGGGGTCAGCCCCAGCATTTT CASSWDRGQPQHF
TRBJ2-7 TRBV2 13 few NA TGTGCCGGAACGACGGGACAATCCTACGAGCAGTACTTC CAGTTGQSYEQYF
TRBJ1-6 TRBV19 14 NA NA TGTGCCAGTAGTATTCAAGGAGGGAATTCACCCCTCCACTTT CASSIQGGNSPLHF
TRBJ2-5 TRBV15 16 NA NA TGTGCCACCAGCAGAGACCAAACAGGAAAACGGGAGACCCAGTACTTC CATSRDQTGKRETQYF
TRBJ1-3 TRBV10-3 15 once TRBD1 TGTGCCATCAGTGGGACAGGGGGCTCTGGAAACACCATATATTTT CAISGTGGSGNTIYF
TRBJ2-1 TRBV7-9 16 NA TRBD2 TGTGCCAGCAGCTTAGCGGTCGGGGGGGCCAATAATGAGCAGTTCTTC CASSLAVGGANNEQFF
TRBJ1-5 TRBV7-2 14 NA NA TGTGCCAGCAGCTTGATTCATAGCAATCAGCCCCAGCATTTT CASSLIHSNQPQHF
TRBJ2-4 TRBV7-2 13 NA NA TGTGCCAGCAGCCCAGAGGCTGGGGGCATTCAGTACTTC CASSPEAGGIQYF
TRBJ2-4 TRBV5-4 16 few NA TGTGCCAGCAGCTTTCTCTCAGGCGCGGCCAAAAACATTCAGTACTTC CASSFLSGAAKNIQYF
TRBJ1-5 TRBV6-5 16 NA NA TGTGCCAGCAGTTACGGGCCAGGAACAGGTAATCAGCCCCAGCATTTT CASSYGPGTGNQPQHF
TRBJ2-3 TRBV6-5 14 NA NA TGTGCCAGCAGCTGGGGTGGGCCTACAGATACGCAGTATTTT CASSWGGPTDTQYF
TRBJ2-3 TRBV7-2 15 NA TRBD2 TGTGCCAGCAGCTTGCGGGGGGATCGCACAGATACGCAGTATTTT CASSLRGDRTDTQYF
TRBJ2-7 TRBV10-3 16 NA TRBD2 TGTGCCATCAGTGAGTCGGGGACTAGCGGGGGATACGAGCAGTACTTC CAISESGTSGGYEQYF
TRBJ2-1 TRBV5-6 16 NA TRBD1 TGTGCCAGCAGCTTCTCCGGGACAGGGCGTGGGAATGAGCAGTTCTTC CASSFSGTGRGNEQFF
TRBJ1-1 TRBV4-1 14 NA NA TGTGCCAGCAGCCAAACGGGGGGTGACACTGAAGCTTTCTTT CASSQTGGDTEAFF
TRBJ2-2 TRBV7-9 15 NA NA TGTGCCAGCAGCTTTCAGGGGGGGCGACCGGGGGAGCTGTTTTTT CASSFQGGRPGELFF
TRBJ1-4 TRBV7-8 17 NA NA TGTGCCAGTAGCTCCCCTAGGGAGTTGGGCGACGATGAAAAACTGTTTTTT CASSSPRELGDDEKLFF
TRBJ2-1 TRBV4-1 16 NA NA TGCGCCAGCAGCCAAGAAGGGCAGCGGAGAATTTTGGAGCAGTTCTTC CASSQEGQRRILEQFF
TRBJ1-5 TRBV4-1 14 NA NA TGCGCCAGCAGCCAGGGGGCGGTGGTTCAGCCCCAGCATTTT CASSQGAVVQPQHF
TRBJ2-5 TRBV5-1 15 NA NA TGCGCCAGCAGCTTGTTTGGGACAAACCAAGAGACCCAGTACTTC CASSLFGTNQETQYF
TRBJ2-1 TRBV7-2 16 NA TRBD2 TGTGCCAGCAGCTTAGTAGCGGGGGCGGGTAGAAATGAGCAGTTCTTC CASSLVAGAGRNEQFF
TRBJ1-3 TRBV6-5 15 NA NA TGTGCCAGCAGTTACTCGACGGGGACCGGAAACACCATATATTTT CASSYSTGTGNTIYF
TRBJ2-5 TRBV5-4 12 NA NA TGTGCCAGCAGCAAGAAGCCCGAGACCCAGTACTTC CASSKKPETQYF
TRBJ2-7 TRBV6-1 16 NA TRBD2 TGTGCCAGCAGTGAAGATTTAGGTGGGGGGGCCTACGAGCAGTACTTC CASSEDLGGGAYEQYF
TRBJ2-3 TRBV7-9 16 NA NA TGTGCCAGCAGCTTTGGGACTTTCACTAGCACAGATACGCAGTATTTT CASSFGTFTSTDTQYF